This TCR beta chain was obtained from a study of blood T cells in healthy people across ages. General study results and limits: Both naive CD4+ cell counts and diversity were greater in long-lived donors than in aged donors.

As to this clonotype: Its antigen is unidentified.

Through a sample-barcoded 5' primer and a J-beta primer mix, a second PCR was run for about 6 to 11 cycles. TCRdb analysed the 5' RACE reads with MiXCR anew, one entry per CDR3 protein. The sample has some 790,000 distinct CDR3 sequences, around 30% seen once. CDR1 and CDR2 from the germline V gene are MNHNS and SASEGT. This CDR3 has 11 residues. V gave up 2 bases and J gave up 12 bases, with 10 bases separating them. This TCR was recovered from a woman of 80 years or more in good health. Material: blood. V and J are TRBV6-1 and TRBJ1-2; D is undetermined. The CDR3 reads CASSEWSGHTF. In DNA form, the CDR3 reads TGTGCCAGCAGTGAATGGTCGGGCCACACCTTC.